These 21 T cell receptor beta chains were sequenced from one sample in a study of control samples from healthy donors and cancer patients. Assay: immunoSEQ multiplex PCR; the TCRdb copy retains only in-frame clones and omits some. The top ten hold about 1.9% of the sample, which has roughly 80,000 clones, roughly 89% seen once. The sequencing sample was made of PBMCs. The receptors shown here come from a woman in her sixties or seventies with head and neck cancer.

CDR3 sequence reads: CASSSMGRGGFYQPQHF. The DNA for the CDR3 is TGTGCCAGCAGCTCGATGGGGAGGGGTGGCTTCTATCAGCCCCAGCATTTT. This rearrangement joins TRBV7-9 to TRBJ1-5; weak D call: TRBD1 (5 bases). Trimming cost V 4 bases and J 5 bases, with 21 bases left between them. The CDR3 covers 17 residues. Germline V lookup: CDR1 SEHNR, CDR2 FQNEAQ (reference sequence).

The chain has TRBV6-5 and TRBJ2-7, with 8 bases fitting TRBD2. Germline-derived CDR1 and CDR2 are MNHEY and SVGAGI. This CDR3 region has 16 residues. V was pared by 4 bases and J by 6 bases, with 14 bases of the junction left unmatched. The CDR3 coding sequence is TGTGCCAGCAGTTCCCCCCCAGCGGGAGTACAGGGCGAGCAGTACTTC. Translation gives CASSSPPAGVQGEQYF.

The chain links TRBV18 to TRBJ1-1; D remains ambiguous. Looked up from germline, CDR1 is KGHSH and CDR2 is LQKENI. V lost 3 bases and J 0 bases, leaving 11 bases between the germline ends. This CDR3 spans 15 amino acids. For the CDR3, the DNA is TGTGCCAGCTCACCCCCAGGAACGATGAACACTGAAGCTTTCTTT. This codes for CASSPPGTMNTEAFF.

V usage is TRBV1 and J usage is TRBJ2-1. TRBV1 is noted as a pseudogene. This CDR3 contains 16 residues. The CDR3 DNA reads as TGCACCAGCAGCCAAGATTTAAAAAGGTCCTACAATGAGCAGTTCTTC. Encoded protein: CTSSQDLKRSYNEQFF.

This sequence joins TRBV27 and TRBJ2-1, with D possibly TRBD2 on 5 matching bases. Trimming left V 5 bases short and J 3 bases short, with 11 bases between. The germline V gene has CDR1 MNHEY and CDR2 SMNVEV (reference sequence). The CDR3 totals 14 residues. CDR3 in amino acids: CASSPTDYYNEQFF. The CDR3 DNA follows: TGTGCCAGCAGTCCTACCGACTACTACAATGAGCAGTTCTTC.

To note about this clone: Germline and junction disagree at one end, which may indicate a read error. CDR3 region: CVSSYSGNTEAFF. The CDR3 nucleotides read TGTGTCAGCAGTTATTCAGGGAACACTGAAGCTTTCTTT. V and J are TRBV6-5 and TRBJ1-1; D not resolved. The CDR3 has 13 amino acids. The germline gives CDR1 MNHEY, CDR2 SVGAGI.

The chain couples TRBV5-1 to TRBJ2-7, with 10 bases aligning to TRBD1. Germline V gene lookup returns CDR1 SGHRS and CDR2 YFSETQ. This CDR3 has 14 residues. The V and J ends lost 4 bases and 4 bases, in that order; junction bases with no gene match: 5. The CDR3 DNA follows: TGCGCCAGCAGCAACCGGACAGGGGGATACGAGCAGTACTTC. It translates to CASSNRTGGYEQYF.

This chain joins TRBV7-9 and TRBJ2-7; no clear D. Germline V CDR1 and CDR2: SEHNR, FQNEAQ (reference sequence). V was trimmed by 4 bases and J by 0 bases, leaving 7 bases between them. The CDR3 covers 13 residues. CDR3 loop: CASSSDISYEQYF. The CDR3 DNA reads TGTGCCAGCAGCTCCGACATCTCCTACGAGCAGTACTTC. Based on the CDR3 plus reference TRBV7-9 and TRBJ2-7, the full variable domain is DTGVSQNPRHKITKRGQNVTFRCDPISEHNRLYWYRQTLGQGPEFLTYFQNEAQLEKSRLLSDRFSAERPKGSFSTLEIQRTEQGDSAMYLCASSSDISYEQYFGPGTRLTVT.

V is TRBV10-1 and J is TRBJ1-2, with D possibly matching TRBD1 (5 bases). Germline V lookup: CDR1 WNHNN, CDR2 SYGVQD (reference sequence). The CDR3 contains 13 residues. The germline V and J ends were trimmed by 10 bases and 4 bases, with 16 bases remaining between them. CDR3 sequence (DNA): TGCGCCACCTCCCGGGACGTCCGCTATGGCTACACCTTC. Protein: CATSRDVRYGYTF.

This clone was observed once. V is TRBV18 and J is TRBJ2-1; D is uncertain. Trimming took off 8 bases at V and 6 bases at J, with 14 bases between the two ends. CDR3 length equals 13 residues. In germline, CDR1 is KGHSH, CDR2 LQKENI. The CDR3 nucleotides read TGTGCCAGCGACGCCGTGGGCCTCAATGAGCAGTTCTTC. Protein sequence: CASDAVGLNEQFF.

The chain uses TRBV18 and TRBJ2-5, with 12 bases lining up with TRBD2. Germline CDR1 reads KGHSH; CDR2 reads LQKENI. The CDR3 has 15 amino acids. The V gene end was trimmed by 0 bases and the J gene end by 4 bases; junction bases not matched to a gene: 0. CDR3 loop: CASSPPGLAGETQYF. CDR3 coding DNA: TGTGCCAGCTCACCACCGGGACTAGCGGGAGAGACCCAGTACTTC.

V usage is TRBV24-1 and J usage is TRBJ2-1, with TRBD2 identical over 11 bases. Losses at the gene ends were 12 bases for V and 6 bases for J; bases not matched to a gene: 12. CDR3 length: 15 residues. CDR1 KGHDR and CDR2 SFDVKD come from the germline V gene. DNA of the CDR3: TGTGCCTCGGGATTCGTAGCGGGAGGGGCCAATGAGCAGTTCTTC. It yields the protein CASGFVAGGANEQFF.

This clone was seen only a few times. This sequence joins TRBV12-3 or TRBV12-4 and TRBJ1-2, with 9 bases that match TRBD1. V was pared by 6 bases and J by 4 bases, with 3 bases of the junction left unmatched. The CDR3 totals 13 residues. The CDR3 nucleotides read TGTGCCAGCAGGGACAGGGGAAGCTATGGCTACACCTTC. Encoded protein: CASRDRGSYGYTF.

The chain uses TRBV3-1 (or the pseudogene TRBV3-2) and TRBJ1-1, with no clear D. This CDR3 contains 14 residues. The germline gives CDR1 LGHDT, CDR2 YNNKEL (reference sequence). Between the trimmed V and J ends, which lost 4 bases and 0 bases, there was a span of 9 bases. The CDR3 reads CASSPRGLNTEAFF. CDR3 bases: TGTGCCAGCAGCCCTCGGGGTCTGAACACTGAAGCTTTCTTT.

CDR3 DNA sequence: TGTGCCAGCAGCCAAGATACGGGATACAACACAGATACGCAGTATTTT. Its translation is CASSQDTGYNTDTQYF. This chain links TRBV4-2 with TRBJ2-3; possibly TRBD2 for D (5 bases). CDR3 size: 16 residues. Deletions cut 0 bases from V and 2 bases from J, with 12 bases between. Looked up from germline, CDR1 is LGHNA and CDR2 is YNFKEQ.

This clone has only one observation. The rearrangement joins TRBV14 to TRBJ2-5; the D gene is possibly TRBD1 (6 bases). The V gene's germline CDR1 is SGHDN and CDR2 FVKESK. The CDR3 length is 15 residues. The V and J ends lost 4 bases and 0 bases respectively, with 12 bases between them. The CDR3 region has the DNA TGTGCCAGCAGCCGGGTGGGGGCATACCAAGAGACCCAGTACTTC. This encodes CASSRVGAYQETQYF.

The sample holds one count of this clone. The chain joins TRBV4-1 to TRBJ2-7; 10 nucleotides match TRBD2. This CDR3 contains 16 residues. Germline CDR1 is MGHRA and CDR2 is YSYEKL. Unmatched junction bases numbered 4, after V lost 1 base and J lost 1 base. The CDR3 sequence: CASSQVPSGRSYEQYF. The CDR3 bases are TGCGCCAGCAGCCAAGTGCCTAGCGGGAGATCCTACGAGCAGTACTTC.

The chain links TRBV16 to TRBJ2-5, with D possibly matching TRBD1 (5 bases). The CDR3 has 14 amino acids. Trimming pared 0 bases from V and 5 bases from J, leaving 10 bases between. Germline lookup yields CDR1 KGHSY and CDR2 FQNENV. The CDR3 sequence is CASSQSRGAETQYF. The CDR3 DNA reads TGTGCCAGCAGCCAATCTCGTGGGGCTGAGACCCAGTACTTC.

This clone was counted a few times. V usage is TRBV11-1 and J usage is TRBJ1-1; D is uncertain. CDR1 is SGHAT, CDR2 FQDESV, per germline (reference sequence). The CDR3 loop spans 13 amino acids. V lost 5 bases and J 0 bases, leaving 7 bases between the germline ends. CDR3 nucleotide sequence: TGTGCCAGCAGCAGGGAAGTGAACACTGAAGCTTTCTTT. This sequence encodes CASSREVNTEAFF. The variable domain in full, with the rest retrieved from reference TRBV11-1 and TRBJ1-1, is EAEVAQSPRYKITEKSQAVAFWCDPISGHATLYWYRQILGQGPELLVQFQDESVVDDSQLPKDRFSAERLKGVDSTLKIQPAELGDSAMYLCASSREVNTEAFFGQGTRLTVV.

The CDR3: CASSIDSGGWGADTQYF. CDR3 bases: TGTGCCAGTAGTATAGATTCAGGAGGGTGGGGTGCAGATACGCAGTATTTT. The chain recombines TRBV19 with TRBJ2-3, with D possibly matching TRBD2 (6 bases). The CDR3 covers 17 residues. Between the trimmed V and J ends, which lost 0 bases and 4 bases, there was a span of 17 bases. Germline V gives CDR1 LNHDA, CDR2 SQIVND (reference sequence).

The genes are TRBV3-1 (or the pseudogene TRBV3-2) and TRBJ2-4; D not certain. Germline CDR1 LGHDT, CDR2 YNNKEL (reference sequence). V lost 3 bases to trimming and J lost 0 bases, with 15 bases between them. The CDR3 spans 17 residues. The CDR3, as DNA: TGTGCCAGCAGCCACCGCCTCAGACTCGTAGCCAAAAACATTCAGTACTTC. Translating gives CASSHRLRLVAKNIQYF.